These 29 T cell receptor beta chains were all obtained from the same sample, sequenced in a study of human T cells and chemical hapten exposure. Time point denoted: patch test 2, 6 weeks after DPC sensitization. Treatment meaning: therapeutic diphenylcyclopropenone sensitization with weekly scalp DPC. TCRdb used MiXCR to reprocess the RACE reads, holding one entry per CDR3 protein. This table has approximately 80,000 distinct CDR3 sequences, roughly 10% appearing once. The specimen comprised whole blood, sampled in connection with sensitization to the hapten diphenylcyclopropenone (DPC). These TCRs come from a young woman with alopecia areata. Some clones in this sample may be carry-over from other donors' samples.

The chain uses TRBV28 and TRBJ2-7, with TRBD2 matching 8 bases. After removal of 5 bases from V and 4 bases from J, the junction contained 13 bases not matched to a gene. CDR3 size: 16 residues. Germline V lookup: CDR1 MDHEN, CDR2 SYDVKM. The CDR3 DNA is TGTGCCAGCAGTCCCCCCCTAGCGGGTTCCCCTTACGAGCAGTACTTC. Translation: CASSPPLAGSPYEQYF.

This clonotype was seen at least ten times. This sequence joins TRBV28 and TRBJ2-3; 7 nucleotides align to TRBD1. The CDR3 sequence is 15 residues long. V lost 2 bases and J lost 2; bases outside the gene matches: 4. Germline CDR1 reads MDHEN; CDR2 reads SYDVKM. The CDR3 loop is CASSLPDRATDTQYF. The CDR3 coding sequence is TGTGCCAGCAGTTTACCCGACAGGGCCACAGATACGCAGTATTTT.

This clonotype was recorded many times. The chain is built from TRBV18 and TRBJ2-3; D perhaps matches TRBD1 (5 bases). Germline CDR1 reads KGHSH; CDR2 reads LQKENI. V lost 0 bases, J lost 6 bases, and 13 bases lay in between. The CDR3 has 15 residues. The CDR3 loop reads CASSPPGGYRDTQYF. Written as DNA, the CDR3 is TGTGCCAGCTCACCACCAGGCGGATACAGGGATACGCAGTATTTT.

In this sample, this clonotype turned up many times. CDR3 in DNA: TGTGCCAGCAGTTCGGGACAGCAAGAGACCCAGTACTTC. This gives the protein CASSSGQQETQYF. This chain uses TRBV28 with TRBJ2-5, with 7 bases lining up with TRBD1. Germline-derived CDR1 and CDR2 are MDHEN and SYDVKM. The CDR3 runs to 13 residues. V dropped 4 bases and J dropped 2; count of bases not matched to a gene: 1.

This clonotype was seen at least ten times. The chain combines TRBV11-2 with TRBJ2-5; D is uncertain. The CDR3 contains 13 residues. The germline V and J ends were trimmed by 3 bases and 4 bases, with 9 bases remaining between them. Germline CDR1 is SGHAT and CDR2 is FQNNGV. CDR3 coding DNA: TGTGCCAGCAGCTTCACCTTTAGAGAGACCCAGTACTTC. Translated, it gives CASSFTFRETQYF.

This clonotype has ten or more counts. The V gene is TRBV29-1, the J gene TRBJ2-7, with D possibly being TRBD1 (6 bases). Trimming cost V 7 bases and J 6 bases, with 19 bases left between them. Germline assignment: CDR1 SQVTM and CDR2 ANQGSEA. The CDR3 spans 13 residues. The CDR3 loop is CSATGTNDPEQYF. CDR3 sequence (DNA): TGCAGCGCCACCGGGACAAACGATCCCGAGCAGTACTTC.

With respect to this clonotype: A much larger clone is a single base away; this may be a read error. The gene calls are TRBV29-1 and TRBJ2-5; 7 positions match TRBD1. The CDR3 is 15 amino acids. From germline, CDR1 is SQVTM and CDR2 ANQGSEA. The CDR3 nucleotides are TGCAGCGTTGGCTCGGGGACAGCAATCCAACAGACCCAGTACTTC. It specifies CSVGSGTAIQQTQYF.

This clonotype was seen ten or more times. The chain combines TRBV7-9 with TRBJ1-4; no clear D gene. Germline loops: CDR1 SEHNR, CDR2 FQNEAQ (reference sequence). This CDR3 is 14 amino acids long. Trimming stripped 4 bases from V and 0 bases from J, with 6 bases between. CDR3 nucleotide sequence: TGTGCCAGCAGCTCCGGGACAACTAATGAAAAACTGTTTTTT. It is translated as CASSSGTTNEKLFF.

V gene TRBV2 combines with J gene TRBJ1-5; TRBD1 matches 7 bases. V was clipped by 10 bases and J by 4 bases; unmatched bases: 4. The CDR3 sequence is 12 residues long. In germline, CDR1 is SNHLY, CDR2 FYNNEI. The CDR3 reads CATSGGNQPQHF. CDR3 DNA sequence: TGTGCCACCTCAGGGGGGAATCAGCCCCAGCATTTT.

This clonotype was observed many times. The J gene is TRBJ1-4, the V gene TRBV28; D remains ambiguous. The CDR3 extends over 16 amino acids. Germline CDR1 and CDR2: MDHEN and SYDVKM. With 7 bases removed from V and 0 bases from J, the gap between germline ends came to 15 bases. The CDR3 region is CASNAFRGATNEKLFF. For the CDR3, the DNA is TGTGCCAGCAACGCCTTTCGTGGAGCAACTAATGAAAAACTGTTTTTT.

This clonotype has at least ten counts. This rearrangement joins TRBV7-2 to TRBJ1-1, with D possibly matching TRBD1 (5 bases). CDR1 is SGHTA and CDR2 is FQGNSA in the germline V gene. The CDR3 is 15 amino acids. The V end lost 7 bases, the J end lost 4 bases, and 19 bases lay between the germline ends. CDR3 protein: CASKFRELGSTEAFF. CDR3 DNA sequence: TGTGCCAGCAAATTCAGGGAGTTGGGGAGCACTGAAGCTTTCTTT.

This sequence joins TRBV6-6 and TRBJ1-5; possible D gene TRBD1, 5 bases. V lost 0 bases to trimming and J lost 4 bases, with 13 bases between them. CDR1 and CDR2 from the germline V gene are MNHNY and SVGAGI (reference sequence). This CDR3 spans 16 amino acids. CDR3 sequence reads: CASSYSIGGINQPQHF. The CDR3 DNA reads as TGTGCCAGCAGTTACTCGATCGGGGGTATTAATCAGCCCCAGCATTTT.

This clonotype was picked up a small number of times. The chain couples TRBV6-5 to TRBJ2-7, with TRBD1 matching 7 bases. Per germline, CDR1 MNHEY and CDR2 SVGAGI. V lost 0 bases, J lost 3 bases, and 8 bases stayed unmatched. CDR3 length: 16 residues. This chain's CDR3 is CASSYSLRDSYYEQYF. DNA for the CDR3: TGTGCCAGCAGTTACTCGCTCCGGGACAGTTACTACGAGCAGTACTTC.

This clonotype has only a few counts. The rearrangement links TRBV11-3 to TRBJ2-7, with 14 nucleotides matching TRBD2. V lost 5 bases to trimming and J lost 1 base; unmatched junction nucleotides: 10. Germline CDR1 is SGHNT and CDR2 is YENEEA. This CDR3 contains 18 residues. The CDR3 sequence: CASSPTRLAGGGSYEQYF. The CDR3 DNA follows: TGTGCCAGCAGCCCCACCCGACTAGCGGGAGGGGGGTCCTACGAGCAGTACTTC.

This clonotype was seen a few times. This chain joins TRBV10-3 and TRBJ1-2, with no clear D. Between the trimmed V and J ends, which lost 6 bases and 0 bases, there was a span of 11 bases. The germline gives CDR1 ENHRY, CDR2 SYGVKD. The CDR3 has 14 amino acids. This CDR3 reads CAIRPGNSNYGYTF. Written as DNA, the CDR3 is TGTGCCATCAGACCCGGGAATTCTAACTATGGCTACACCTTC.

This clonotype occurred a few times. V and J are TRBV20-1 and TRBJ2-1, with a possible D match to TRBD2 (5 bases). This CDR3 contains 14 residues. Trimming cost V 1 base and J 2 bases, with 9 bases left between them. Germline V lookup: CDR1 DFQATT, CDR2 SNEGSKA (reference sequence). CDR3 nucleotides: TGCAGTGCTAGAGCTCGGGGAACCTACAATGAGCAGTTCTTC. It is translated as CSARARGTYNEQFF.

This clonotype has ten or more counts. The V call is TRBV7-9, the J call TRBJ1-6; no definite D call. The CDR3 has 14 amino acids. Trimming left V 1 base short and J 7 bases short, with 8 bases between. The germline CDR1 and CDR2 sequences are SEHNR and FQNEAQ (reference sequence). The CDR3 is CASSLGVRNSPLHF. CDR3 sequence (DNA): TGTGCCAGCAGCTTAGGGGTGAGAAATTCACCCCTCCACTTT.

This clonotype was seen ten or more times. The CDR3 DNA reads TGTGCCAGCAGCTTAGATCTAGGAGACACAGATACGCAGTATTTT. It is translated as CASSLDLGDTDTQYF. The V and J genes are TRBV7-9 and TRBJ2-3; D is ambiguous. CDR3 length: 15 amino acids. V lost 1 base to trimming and J lost 2 bases, with 10 bases between them. Germline loops: CDR1 SEHNR, CDR2 FQNEAQ (reference sequence). The full variable domain, in which reference TRBV7-9 and TRBJ2-3 provide the parts outside the CDR3, is DTGVSQNPRHKITKRGQNVTFRCDPISEHNRLYWYRQTLGQGPEFLTYFQNEAQLEKSRLLSDRFSAERPKGSFSTLEIQRTEQGDSAMYLCASSLDLGDTDTQYFGPGTRLTVL.

This clonotype came up many times. The rearrangement links TRBV14 to TRBJ2-7, with D possibly being TRBD1 (6 bases). The length of the CDR3 is 12 residues. The germline gives CDR1 SGHDN, CDR2 FVKESK. Between the trimmed V and J ends, which lost 0 bases and 6 bases, there was a span of 6 bases. The CDR3 nucleotides read TGTGCCAGCAGCCAAGAAGGGGGCGAGCAGTACTTC. This encodes CASSQEGGEQYF.

CDR3 region: CASIAGGSSYNEQFF. As DNA, the CDR3 is TGTGCCAGCATTGCGGGCGGCAGCTCCTACAATGAGCAGTTCTTC. The chain recombines TRBV6-6 with TRBJ2-1; tentative D call: TRBD2 (5 bases). The length of the CDR3 is 15 residues. The V end was cut by 7 bases, the J end by 0 bases, with 13 bases between. Germline loops: CDR1 MNHNY, CDR2 SVGAGI (reference sequence).

V gene TRBV5-1 combines with J gene TRBJ2-7, with 7 nucleotides matching TRBD2. V was clipped by 4 bases and J by 6 bases; unmatched bases: 10. The length of the CDR3 is 14 residues. Germline V gene lookup returns CDR1 SGHRS and CDR2 YFSETQ. CDR3 DNA sequence: TGCGCCAGCAGCGAGACCCTGGGGAGGGTCGAGCAGTACTTC. It encodes CASSETLGRVEQYF.

This clonotype was observed many times. The DNA of the CDR3 is TGTGCCAGCAGAGACGGGGTGTCGCGTAACTATGGCTACACCTTC. This encodes CASRDGVSRNYGYTF. V and J are TRBV5-4 and TRBJ1-2, with no clear D. The length of the CDR3 is 15 residues. Deletions cut 5 bases from V and 1 base from J, with 15 bases between. Looked up from germline, CDR1 is SGHNT and CDR2 is YYREEE (reference sequence).

At least ten counts were recorded for this clonotype. V gene TRBV6-2 or TRBV6-3 combines with J gene TRBJ2-1; D not certain. The CDR3 has 13 residues. Trimming cost V 8 bases and J 3 bases, with 11 bases left between them. In germline, CDR1 is MNHEY, CDR2 SVGEGT. The CDR3 DNA reads as TGTGCCAGCGCCGCGGCCTTCTACAATGAGCAGTTCTTC. It encodes CASAAAFYNEQFF.

This clonotype has just a few counts. This chain connects TRBV7-9 to TRBJ1-1; the D is unclear. This CDR3 region has 13 residues. Trimming stripped 6 bases from V and 0 bases from J, with 8 bases between. CDR1 is SEHNR and CDR2 is FQNEAQ in the germline V gene (reference sequence). CDR3 amino acids: CASSLSLNTEAFF. In nucleotides, the CDR3 is TGTGCCAGCAGTCTCTCCCTGAACACTGAAGCTTTCTTT.

The chain couples TRBV7-3 to TRBJ2-3; D unclear. CDR3 length equals 13 residues. Germline V gives CDR1 SGHTA, CDR2 FQGTGA. Trimming left V 2 bases short and J 2 bases short, with 5 bases between. CDR3 region: CASSLPDTDTQYF. The CDR3 coding sequence is TGTGCCAGCAGCTTACCGGACACAGATACGCAGTATTTT.

This clonotype occurred many times. This sequence joins TRBV5-6 and TRBJ1-5; D is perhaps TRBD1 (6 bases). Germline lookup yields CDR1 SGHDT and CDR2 YYEEEE. The CDR3 extends over 16 amino acids. V was clipped by 0 bases and J by 6 bases, with 16 bases between them. CDR3 in amino acids: CASSLGGGGDGQPQHF. The CDR3 DNA reads TGTGCCAGCAGCTTGGGCGGCGGGGGCGATGGTCAGCCCCAGCATTTT. Using reference TRBV5-6 and TRBJ1-5 for the parts outside the CDR3, the full variable domain is DAGVTQSPTHLIKTRGQQVTLRCSPKSGHDTVSWYQQALGQGPQFIFQYYEEEERQRGNFPDRFSGHQFPNYSSELNVNALLLGDSALYLCASSLGGGGDGQPQHFGDGTRLSIL.

The V and J genes are TRBV7-2 and TRBJ2-4; D is unresolved. Trimming removed 1 base at V and 9 bases at J, with 16 bases between. Germline-derived CDR1 and CDR2 are SGHTA and FQGNSA. The CDR3 consists of 15 residues. In DNA form, the CDR3 reads TGTGCCAGCAGCTTAGTTGTAGGGCCCGGTATCATTCAGTACTTC. This translates into CASSLVVGPGIIQYF.

This clonotype was counted ten times or more. The chain uses TRBV4-2 and TRBJ2-3, with D tentatively TRBD1 or TRBD2 (5 bases each). The germline V gene encodes CDR1 LGHNA and CDR2 YNFKEQ. There are 14 residues in the CDR3. Trimming stripped 4 bases from V and 2 bases from J, with 10 bases between. For the CDR3, the DNA is TGTGCCAGCAGCCGGGGACCTAACACAGATACGCAGTATTTT. The encoded protein is CASSRGPNTDTQYF.

V usage is TRBV29-1 and J usage is TRBJ2-7; the D gene is possibly TRBD1 (5 bases). The length of the CDR3 is 14 residues. Trimming pared 4 bases from V and 0 bases from J, leaving 13 bases between. The V gene's germline CDR1 is SQVTM and CDR2 ANQGSEA. CDR3: CSVVGRAHSYEQYF. As DNA, the CDR3 is TGCAGCGTTGTTGGCAGGGCCCACTCCTACGAGCAGTACTTC.